The 28 T cell receptor beta chains given below trace back to one sample, sequenced in a study of breast tumors, draining lymph nodes, adjacent tissues. Samples came from axillary lymph nodes draining the breast cancer. TCRdb itself ran the multiplex PCR reads through MiXCR, one entry per CDR3 protein. The data contain about 230,000 distinct CDR3 sequences, 32% of them seen just once; the ten biggest clones take up 1.3% to 1.5%. Specimen: axillary lymph node tissue. These receptors came from a female donor with breast cancer. Some clones in this sample may be carry-over from other donors' samples.

The chain is built from TRBV5-1 and TRBJ1-4; 9 bases align to TRBD1. The DNA end lines up better with TRBJ1-1; the J call may be wrong. CDR1 is SGHRS, CDR2 YFSETQ, per germline. This CDR3 is 18 amino acids long. DNA of the CDR3: TGCGCCAGCAGCCTGGCGTACAGGGGGCTTAGGGGAAACACTGAAGCTTTCTTT. Protein product: CASSLAYRGLRGNTEAFF.

The sample holds many counts of this clonotype. The V gene is TRBV6-6, the J gene TRBJ1-3; D may be TRBD1 (6 bases). The CDR3 consists of 15 residues. Trimming took off 2 bases at V and 0 bases at J, with 8 bases between the two ends. The V gene's germline CDR1 is MNHNY and CDR2 SVGAGI (reference sequence). DNA of the CDR3: TGTGCCAGCAGTTACCTGGACAGCTCTGGAAACACCATATATTTT. This encodes CASSYLDSSGNTIYF.

This clonotype was seen at least ten times. The rearrangement links TRBV6-6 to TRBJ1-5; TRBD1 is a possible D gene (6 bases). The length of the CDR3 is 17 residues. With 2 bases removed from V and 0 bases from J, the gap between germline ends came to 14 bases. In germline, CDR1 is MNHNY, CDR2 SVGAGI (reference sequence). The CDR3 loop is CASSYTYRGASNQPQHF. The CDR3 DNA reads as TGTGCCAGCAGTTACACCTACCGGGGGGCTAGCAATCAGCCCCAGCATTTT.

This clonotype appeared many times. J is TRBJ1-4 and V is TRBV30; no clear D. Trimming cost V 2 bases and J 7 bases, with 11 bases left between them. The CDR3 extends over 13 amino acids. CDR1 and CDR2 (germline): GTSNPN, SVGIG (reference sequence). The DNA for the CDR3 is TGTGCCTGGAGTTCCCGGACCTTTGAAAAACTGTTTTTT. It codes for CAWSSRTFEKLFF.

The chain has TRBV4-1 and TRBJ1-6; 11 bases line up with TRBD1. Germline lookup yields CDR1 MGHRA and CDR2 YSYEKL. CDR3 length equals 20 residues. The trim removed 0 bases at V and 1 base at J, leaving 8 bases unmatched. In DNA form, the CDR3 reads TGCGCCAGCAGCCAAGAGAATCGAGGACAGGGGGCTTCCTATAATTCACCCCTCCACTTT. Its translation is CASSQENRGQGASYNSPLHF.

The gene calls are TRBV30 and TRBJ2-3, with 9 bases that match TRBD2. The CDR3 has 16 amino acids. Germline CDR1 and CDR2: GTSNPN and SVGIG (reference sequence). J gave up 4 bases and V 0 bases, and 8 bases lay outside the gene matches. Here the CDR3 DNA reads TGTGCCTGGAGTGTACATGGAGCGGGAGGAGCAGATACGCAGTATTTT. Amino acid sequence: CAWSVHGAGGADTQYF.

The chain links TRBV7-2 to TRBJ2-1; a weak D match, TRBD2 (5 bases). The CDR3 is 17 amino acids. CDR1 and CDR2 (germline): SGHTA, FQGNSA. V was cut by 5 bases and J by 11 bases, with 28 bases left in between. The CDR3 region is CASSTPGGLTGRNQQFF. The CDR3 DNA reads TGTGCCAGCAGCACCCCGGGCGGCCTGACGGGAAGGAATCAGCAGTTCTTC.

Concerning this clonotype itself: The junction and the germline gene differ at one end; a read error may be behind it. This rearrangement joins TRBV24-1 to TRBJ2-7, with 15 nucleotides matching TRBD2. There are 16 residues in the CDR3. CDR1 KGHDR and CDR2 SFDVKD come from the germline V gene. Here the CDR3 reads CATSDPGTSGRNEQHF. The CDR3 region has the DNA TGTGCCACCAGTGACCCAGGGACTAGCGGGAGGAACGAGCAGCACTTC.

This clonotype has a count of ten or more. The rearrangement uses TRBV2 and TRBJ2-1; no definite D call. Trimming left V 6 bases short and J 6 bases short, with 6 bases between. The germline V gene encodes CDR1 SNHLY and CDR2 FYNNEI. This CDR3 comprises 11 residues. For the CDR3, the DNA is TGTGCCAGCAGAAACATCAATGAGCAGTTCTTC. This sequence encodes CASRNINEQFF.

This chain joins TRBV2 and TRBJ2-2; 9 bases agree with TRBD1. J lost 13 bases, V lost 6 bases, and 6 bases had no gene match. This CDR3 contains 12 residues. Germline values: CDR1 SNHLY, CDR2 FYNNEI. The CDR3 region is CASRGPDRGLFF. The DNA for the CDR3 is TGTGCCAGCAGAGGACCGGACAGGGGGCTGTTTTTT.

This clonotype was detected a few times. The genes are TRBV4-1 and TRBJ2-5; D unclear. The length of the CDR3 is 13 residues. The V end lost 4 bases, the J end lost 4 bases, and 10 bases lay between the germline ends. Germline V gene lookup returns CDR1 MGHRA and CDR2 YSYEKL. Here the CDR3 reads CASSPWRGETQYF. CDR3 bases: TGCGCCAGCAGCCCATGGCGAGGAGAGACCCAGTACTTC.

This clonotype has ten or more counts. The V and J genes are TRBV19 and TRBJ2-3; D is ambiguous. Trimming took 7 bases from V and 7 from J, leaving 18 bases between them. Germline V CDR1 and CDR2: LNHDA, SQIVND (reference sequence). The CDR3 consists of 14 residues. The CDR3 loop reads CASNDKLIANTQYF. The CDR3 coding sequence is TGTGCCAGTAACGACAAGCTAATCGCTAATACGCAGTATTTT.

This clonotype was observed at least ten times. The V call is TRBV7-2, the J call TRBJ2-3, with TRBD1 matching over 7 bases. V lost 4 bases and J lost 5; bases outside the gene matches: 3. CDR1 is SGHTA, CDR2 FQGNSA, per germline. The length of the CDR3 is 13 residues. CDR3 amino acids: CASSSQGRDTQYF. The CDR3 coding sequence is TGTGCCAGCAGCTCACAGGGGAGAGATACGCAGTATTTT.

This clonotype came up many times. A clone one base away is much larger, so this may be a read error. This chain joins TRBV29-1 and TRBJ2-7, with 9 bases identical to TRBD1. Germline values: CDR1 SQVTM, CDR2 ANQGSEA. This CDR3 comprises 13 residues. CDR3 DNA: TGCAGCGTTAACAAGGACAGGGGCTACGAGCAGCACTTC. Protein product: CSVNKDRGYEQHF.

The sample holds a few counts of this clonotype. The gene calls are TRBV9 and TRBJ1-1; 7 nucleotides line up with TRBD1. The germline CDR1 and CDR2 sequences are SGDLS and YYNGEE. CDR3 length equals 15 residues. Unmatched junction bases numbered 11, after V lost 3 bases and J lost 6 bases. CDR3 loop: CASSEQGIGRAEAFF. The CDR3 DNA reads TGTGCCAGCAGCGAACAGGGGATCGGTAGGGCTGAAGCTTTCTTT.

Ten or more counts support this clonotype. The chain is built from TRBV7-6 and TRBJ2-7, with TRBD2 identical over 9 bases. Per germline, CDR1 SGHVS and CDR2 FNYEAQ. This CDR3 contains 16 residues. After removal of 1 base from V and 4 bases from J, the junction contained 8 bases not matched to a gene. CDR3 nucleotide sequence: TGTGCCAGCAGCTTAGTGGTAGCGGGAGCCGATTACGAGCAGTACTTC. Amino acid sequence: CASSLVVAGADYEQYF. The whole variable domain, filled in from reference TRBV7-6 and TRBJ2-7, reads GAGVSQSPRYKVTKRGQDVALRCDPISGHVSLYWYRQALGQGPEFLTYFNYEAQQDKSGLPNDRFSAERPEGSISTLTIQRTEQRDSAMYRCASSLVVAGADYEQYFGPGTRLTVT.

This clonotype was counted at least ten times. This chain connects TRBV15 to TRBJ2-2; TRBD2 is a possible D gene (6 bases). The CDR3 runs 13 residues. With 8 bases removed from V and 7 bases from J, the gap between germline ends came to 14 bases. Germline lookup yields CDR1 LNHNV and CDR2 YYDKDF (reference sequence). The CDR3 spells CATRSSDGGELFF. CDR3 nucleotides: TGTGCCACCCGGTCTAGCGACGGCGGGGAGCTGTTTTTT.

In this sample, this clonotype turned up many times. The rearrangement uses TRBV7-2 and TRBJ1-3, with D perhaps TRBD1 (5 bases). V was shortened by 4 bases and J by 8 bases, with 9 bases between the two germline ends. CDR1 and CDR2 from the germline V gene are SGHTA and FQGNSA. This CDR3 region has 12 residues. This chain's CDR3 is CASSYGRDTIYF. The CDR3 DNA sequence: TGTGCCAGCAGCTACGGCAGGGACACCATATATTTT.

This clonotype occurred many times. One end of the junction fails to match germline, which may point to a read error. The chain carries TRBV10-3 and TRBJ2-7, with D unresolved. The V gene's germline CDR1 is ENHRY and CDR2 SYGVKD. There are 13 residues in the CDR3. CDR3 in DNA: TGTGCCATCAGTGAGGAGACCTCCAACGAGCAGTACTTC. Translation gives CAISEETSNEQYF.

The V and J genes are TRBV2 and TRBJ2-5; D possibly corresponds to TRBD1 (5 bases). CDR1 and CDR2 from the germline V gene are SNHLY and FYNNEI. The CDR3 is 12 residues long. Trimming took off 3 bases at V and 13 bases at J, with 15 bases between the two ends. In nucleotides, the CDR3 is TGTGCCAGCAGTGAGTTGGGGCAAAAACTGTACTTC. Encoded protein: CASSELGQKLYF.

There are many counts of this clonotype. The chain has TRBV7-2 and TRBJ1-2; no clear D gene. Per germline, CDR1 SGHTA and CDR2 FQGNSA. This CDR3 is 14 amino acids long. V was clipped by 4 bases and J by 4 bases, with 13 bases between them. CDR3 sequence reads: CASSSPGRSYGYTF. The CDR3 coding sequence is TGTGCCAGCAGCTCCCCCGGACGGTCCTATGGCTACACCTTC.

This clonotype occurred many times. The V gene is TRBV6-5, the J gene TRBJ2-7; perhaps TRBD2 as D (6 bases). CDR1 is MNHEY, CDR2 SVGAGI, per germline. The CDR3 contains 15 residues. The V gene lost 4 bases and the J gene lost 6 bases, with 19 bases spanning the gap. The CDR3 DNA is TGTGCCAGCAGTTCCCTCCGGCACCTCGGGGGCGAGCAGTACTTC. This translates into CASSSLRHLGGEQYF.

This clonotype was observed a few times. The chain carries TRBV7-6 and TRBJ1-1; D remains ambiguous. The germline V and J ends were trimmed by 1 base and 6 bases, with 9 bases remaining between them. This CDR3 comprises 13 residues. Germline loops: CDR1 SGHVS, CDR2 FNYEAQ. Written as DNA, the CDR3 is TGTGCCAGCAGCTTAGACTTTGGCGCTGAAGCTTTCTTT. This gives the protein CASSLDFGAEAFF.

Many counts were recorded for this clonotype. The rearrangement uses TRBV5-1 and TRBJ1-4; TRBD1 is a possible D gene (5 bases). CDR3 size: 15 residues. CDR1 and CDR2 (germline): SGHRS, YFSETQ. V was cut by 1 base and J by 1 base, with 8 bases left in between. CDR3 region: CASSLWGETNEKLFF. CDR3 nucleotides: TGCGCCAGCAGCTTGTGGGGGGAAACTAATGAAAAACTGTTTTTT.

This clonotype was found many times. This rearrangement joins TRBV5-1 to TRBJ2-5; no reliable D call. CDR1 and CDR2 from the germline V gene are SGHRS and YFSETQ. Trimming took 5 bases from V and 5 from J, leaving 10 bases between them. The CDR3 has 12 amino acids. The CDR3: CASSLSMETQYF. The CDR3 DNA reads TGCGCCAGCAGTTTATCGATGGAGACCCAGTACTTC.

This clonotype was counted between two and nine times. The chain recombines TRBV7-3 with TRBJ1-1; TRBD1 might be the D (5 bases). Germline values: CDR1 SGHTA, CDR2 FQGTGA. V gave up 1 base and J gave up 4 bases, with 13 bases separating them. The CDR3 covers 15 residues. The CDR3 nucleotides read TGTGCCAGCAGCTTAAACCAGGGAAGGGTCACTGAAGCTTTCTTT. Translating gives CASSLNQGRVTEAFF.

To note about this clonotype: Given a much more abundant clone one base away, this may be a read error. The rearrangement links TRBV5-4 to TRBJ1-2; D gene ambiguous. CDR3 size: 13 residues. Trimming shortened V by 1 base and J by 4 bases, and 8 bases separated the two germline ends. The V gene's germline CDR1 is SGHNT and CDR2 YYREEE (reference sequence). The CDR3 spells CASSLPGSYGYTF. CDR3 bases: TGTGCCAGCAGCTTGCCCGGGAGCTATGGCTACACCTTC.

This clonotype was seen many times. The chain joins TRBV7-2 to TRBJ1-2; tentative D call: TRBD1 (5 bases). The CDR3 has 14 residues. Germline V gene data show CDR1 as SGHTA and CDR2 as FQGNSA. V was clipped by 3 bases and J by 3 bases, with 11 bases between them. The CDR3 here is CASSLGPSDYGYTF. As DNA, the CDR3 is TGTGCCAGCAGCTTGGGACCCTCAGACTATGGCTACACCTTC.